The 22 T cell receptor beta chains reported below all come from one sample, sequenced in a study of blood T cell repertoires in COVID-19. Sequenced by immunoSEQ multiplex PCR; TCRdb stores in-frame clones only, minus some. Altogether over 70,000 clones are present, 88% being singletons, with the ten largest covering around 10%. Material for sequencing was peripheral blood. Source of these receptors: a man older than 75 with acute or convalescent COVID-19.

This rearrangement joins TRBV28 to TRBJ2-2; 12 nucleotides align to TRBD2. The V segment lost 6 bases and the J segment 3 bases; nucleotides outside the gene matches: 8. CDR1 is MDHEN, CDR2 SYDVKM, per germline. The CDR3 has 17 residues. CDR3 DNA: TGTGCCAGCAGCCTGACTAGCGGGGGAGGTCACACCGGGGAGCTGTTTTTT. Translated: CASSLTSGGGHTGELFF. Combining the CDR3 with reference TRBV28 and TRBJ2-2 gives the whole variable domain DVKVTQSSRYLVKRTGEKVFLECVQDMDHENMFWYRQDPGLGLRLIYFSYDVKMKEKGDIPEGYSVSREKKERFSLILESASTNQTSMYLCASSLTSGGGHTGELFFGEGSRLTVL.

V usage is TRBV9 and J usage is TRBJ1-1; D possibly corresponds to TRBD1 (6 bases). The V and J ends lost 3 bases and 4 bases respectively, with 13 bases between them. Germline CDR1 is SGDLS and CDR2 is YYNGEE. The CDR3 spans 14 residues. This chain's CDR3 is CASSAAGGATEAFF. The CDR3 DNA follows: TGTGCCAGCAGCGCTGCGGGGGGGGCCACTGAAGCTTTCTTT.

The V gene is TRBV27, the J gene TRBJ2-1; 13 nucleotides align to TRBD2. The V segment lost 4 bases and the J segment 2 bases; nucleotides outside the gene matches: 8. Germline assignment: CDR1 MNHEY and CDR2 SMNVEV (reference sequence). This CDR3 region has 18 residues. In DNA, the CDR3 is TGTGCCAGCAGTTCAGGGACTAGCGGGATAATAGCCTACAATGAGCAGTTCTTC. Translated: CASSSGTSGIIAYNEQFF.

This clone showed up just a few times. CDR3: CASSFGLGYTF. The CDR3 nucleotides are TGTGCCAGCAGTTTCGGGTTAGGCTACACCTTC. This chain connects TRBV28 to TRBJ1-2; D not certain. Germline V CDR1 and CDR2: MDHEN, SYDVKM. V gave up 3 bases and J gave up 8 bases, with 7 bases separating them. This CDR3 is built from 11 residues.

V gene TRBV9 combines with J gene TRBJ1-3, with TRBD1 identical over 8 bases. The CDR3 has 19 residues. Looked up from germline, CDR1 is SGDLS and CDR2 is YYNGEE. The junction had 15 bases not matched to a gene; V was cut back by 4 bases and J by 0 bases. The CDR3 DNA sequence: TGTGCCAGCAGCCCTAGAAATTCGCCAGGGGGCTCCTCTGGAAACACCATATATTTT. Translating gives CASSPRNSPGGSSGNTIYF. Full variable domain (remainder filled in from reference TRBV9 and TRBJ1-3): DSGVTQTPKHLITATGQRVTLRCSPRSGDLSVYWYQQSLDQGLQFLIQYYNGEERAKGNILERFSAQQFPDLHSELNLSSLELGDSALYFCASSPRNSPGGSSGNTIYFGEGSWLTVV.

The CDR3 DNA reads TGTGCCAGCAGCCCAGGGGCGACCACTGAAGCTTTCTTT. Protein: CASSPGATTEAFF. The chain combines TRBV14 with TRBJ1-1; D is possibly TRBD1 (6 bases). Germline assignment: CDR1 SGHDN and CDR2 FVKESK. The V end was cut by 4 bases, the J end by 4 bases, with 10 bases between. There are 13 residues in the CDR3. The full variable domain, in which reference TRBV14 and TRBJ1-1 provide the parts outside the CDR3, is EAGVTQFPSHSVIEKGQTVTLRCDPISGHDNLYWYRRVMGKEIKFLLHFVKESKQDESGMPNNRFLAERTGGTYSTLKVQPAELEDSGVYFCASSPGATTEAFFGQGTRLTVV.

The V gene is TRBV29-1, the J gene TRBJ2-3; 11 nucleotides line up with TRBD2. Germline assignment: CDR1 SQVTM and CDR2 ANQGSEA. The CDR3 is 14 amino acids. With 5 bases clipped from V and 5 bases from J, the junction kept 6 bases outside the gene matches. The CDR3 protein is CSVLYLAGGDTQYF. The CDR3 region has the DNA TGCAGCGTTCTCTACCTAGCGGGAGGAGATACGCAGTATTTT.

The chain couples TRBV6-5 to TRBJ2-5; 9 nucleotides match TRBD1. V dropped 5 bases and J dropped 6; count of bases not matched to a gene: 10. Germline loops: CDR1 MNHEY, CDR2 SVGAGI. The CDR3 covers 15 residues. As DNA, the CDR3 is TGTGCCAGCAGTCCCGGGACAGGGTTCAAGAAGACCCAGTACTTC. Protein: CASSPGTGFKKTQYF.

The V gene is TRBV5-1, the J gene TRBJ2-7; a weak D match, TRBD1 (6 bases). Trimming pared 1 base from V and 6 bases from J, leaving 8 bases between. This CDR3 comprises 12 residues. From germline, CDR1 is SGHRS and CDR2 YFSETQ. The CDR3: CASSLTQGEQYF. CDR3 DNA: TGCGCCAGCAGCTTGACACAGGGCGAGCAGTACTTC.

This clone showed up just a few times. The CDR3 region is CASSVTFSPSFNEQFF. For the CDR3, the DNA is TGTGCCAGCAGCGTAACCTTTAGCCCCTCGTTTAATGAGCAGTTCTTC. The chain combines TRBV4-2 with TRBJ2-1; D gene ambiguous. Trimming took 5 bases from V and 7 from J, leaving 21 bases between them. The CDR3 sequence is 16 residues long. Germline lookup yields CDR1 LGHNA and CDR2 YNFKEQ.

This chain joins TRBV7-8 and TRBJ1-1, with D perhaps TRBD1 (6 bases). Germline V lookup: CDR1 SGHVS, CDR2 FQNEAQ. The ends were cut back, 3 bases at V and 2 bases at J, with 19 bases in the middle. This CDR3 region has 17 residues. The CDR3 DNA sequence: TGTGCCAGCAGCTTTCTTGGGGGGCGGGGGAGTAACACTGAAGCTTTCTTT. This gives the protein CASSFLGGRGSNTEAFF.

This clone has only one observation. The rearrangement uses TRBV10-2 and TRBJ1-4; TRBD1 aligns across 10 bases. J lost 10 bases, V lost 6 bases, and 5 bases had no gene match. Germline assignment: CDR1 WSHSY and CDR2 SAAADI. The length of the CDR3 is 13 residues. The CDR3 DNA is TGCGCCAGCAGGGGACAGGGGAAAGGAAAACTGTTTTTT. It yields the protein CASRGQGKGKLFF.

J is TRBJ2-5 and V is TRBV28; the D gene is possibly TRBD2 (5 bases). Germline V gene data show CDR1 as MDHEN and CDR2 as SYDVKM. The V and J ends lost 6 bases and 9 bases respectively, with 14 bases between them. This CDR3 is built from 12 residues. The CDR3 DNA follows: TGTGCCAGCAGGAAAGGGCCCGGGGCCCAGTACTTC. Protein sequence: CASRKGPGAQYF.

V usage is TRBV19 and J usage is TRBJ2-2; 10 bases are a match to TRBD1. J gave up 2 bases and V 7 bases, and 4 bases lay outside the gene matches. CDR1 is LNHDA, CDR2 SQIVND, per germline (reference sequence). CDR3 length: 15 residues. Written as DNA, the CDR3 is TGTGCCAGTATTCGGACAGGGGGAAACACCGGGGAGCTGTTTTTT. Translation gives CASIRTGGNTGELFF.

V and J are TRBV18 and TRBJ1-1; D unclear. V was cut by 5 bases and J by 2 bases, with 9 bases left in between. The germline CDR1 and CDR2 sequences are KGHSH and LQKENI. This CDR3 has 13 amino acids. CDR3 sequence (DNA): TGTGCCAGCTCATCCTCGCTAAACACTGAAGCTTTCTTT. Translation gives CASSSSLNTEAFF. The full variable domain, its missing parts supplied by reference TRBV18 and TRBJ1-1, is NAGVMQNPRHLVRRRGQEARLRCSPMKGHSHVYWYRQLPEEGLKFMVYLQKENIIDESGMPKERFSAEFPKEGPSILRIQQVVRGDSAAYFCASSSSLNTEAFFGQGTRLTVV.

This clone was seen ten or more times. The chain is built from TRBV18 and TRBJ2-7; TRBD2 might be the D (6 bases). The CDR3 is made up of 14 amino acids. Germline V gives CDR1 KGHSH, CDR2 LQKENI. V dropped 3 bases and J dropped 4 bases, with 13 bases sitting between them. The CDR3 here is CASSPGGNRYEQYF. The DNA of the CDR3 is TGTGCCAGCTCACCGGGGGGAAACAGGTACGAGCAGTACTTC.

The chain couples TRBV9 to TRBJ1-2; 8 nucleotides match TRBD1. J gave up 6 bases and V 6 bases, and 4 bases lay outside the gene matches. The length of the CDR3 is 12 residues. Germline values: CDR1 SGDLS, CDR2 YYNGEE. This CDR3 is CASIGTGHGYTF. Here the CDR3 DNA reads TGTGCCAGCATCGGGACAGGCCATGGCTACACCTTC.

The V gene is TRBV5-6, the J gene TRBJ2-7; TRBD2 might be the D (6 bases). The CDR3 has 13 residues. Trimming removed 0 bases at V and 4 bases at J, with 8 bases between. The germline V gene encodes CDR1 SGHDT and CDR2 YYEEEE. The CDR3 reads CASSLESGYEQYF. The CDR3 bases are TGTGCCAGCAGCTTGGAGAGCGGGTACGAGCAGTACTTC.

J is TRBJ1-1 and V is TRBV27; the D is unclear. V was trimmed by 8 bases and J by 4 bases, leaving 17 bases between them. CDR3 length: 14 residues. In germline, CDR1 is MNHEY, CDR2 SMNVEV (reference sequence). This CDR3 reads CASWPYSGVTEAFF. For the CDR3, the DNA is TGTGCCAGCTGGCCGTACTCCGGGGTCACTGAAGCTTTCTTT.

V is TRBV11-3 and J is TRBJ2-5, with 8 bases that match TRBD2. CDR1 and CDR2 from the germline V gene are SGHNT and YENEEA. The CDR3 has 13 amino acids. V shed 4 bases and J 4 bases; nucleotides not matched to a gene: 2. DNA for the CDR3: TGTGCCAGCAGCTATCGGGAGGGAGAGACCCAGTACTTC. Translation gives CASSYREGETQYF.

In regard to this clone: A read error may produce the germline difference seen at one junction end. The chain recombines TRBV12-3 or TRBV12-4 with TRBJ1-1; perhaps TRBD1 as D (6 bases). There are 12 residues in the CDR3. The DNA of the CDR3 is TGTGCCAGCAGTGGACAGTCCCCCCGACAGTCGTTT. Its translation is CASSGQSPRQSF.

The V gene is TRBV5-1, the J gene TRBJ1-2, with 9 bases that match TRBD1. The V and J ends lost 4 bases and 7 bases, in that order; junction bases with no gene match: 11. The V gene's germline CDR1 is SGHRS and CDR2 YFSETQ. This CDR3 contains 15 residues. CDR3 residues: CASSPRQGGSLGYTF. The CDR3 DNA reads as TGCGCCAGCAGCCCCCGACAGGGGGGAAGTCTTGGCTACACCTTC.